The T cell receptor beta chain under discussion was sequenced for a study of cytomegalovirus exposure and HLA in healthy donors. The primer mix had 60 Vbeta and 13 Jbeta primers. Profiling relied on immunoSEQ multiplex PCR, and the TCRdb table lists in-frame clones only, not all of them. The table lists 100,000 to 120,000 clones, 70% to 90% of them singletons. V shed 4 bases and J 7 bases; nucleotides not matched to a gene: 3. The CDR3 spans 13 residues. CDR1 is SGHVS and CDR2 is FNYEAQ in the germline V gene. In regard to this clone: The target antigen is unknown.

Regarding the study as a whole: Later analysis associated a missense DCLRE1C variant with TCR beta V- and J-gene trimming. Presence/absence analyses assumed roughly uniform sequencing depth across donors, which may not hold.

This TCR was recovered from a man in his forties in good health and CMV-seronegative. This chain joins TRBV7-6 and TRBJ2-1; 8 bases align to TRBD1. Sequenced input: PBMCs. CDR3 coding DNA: TGTGCCAGCAGCTCGGACAGGGCAAATGAGCAGTTCTTC. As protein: CASSSDRANEQFF.